The sequence of this T cell receptor (beta chain) was determined in a study of cytomegalovirus exposure and HLA in healthy donors. Broader study findings: Links to common viral pathogens appeared, in a later analysis, for several of the most significant clusters.

In regard to this clone: The antigen remains undetermined.

Though probably carrying unrecorded immune exposures, donors were nominally healthy at sampling. Amplification used 60 Vbeta primers and 13 Jbeta primers. Produced via immunoSEQ multiplex PCR; TCRdb's table is partial and in-frame only. This sample has 120,000 to 150,000 clones, with 82% found just once. The V and J ends lost 6 bases and 3 bases respectively, with 11 bases between them. Germline-derived CDR1 and CDR2 are ENHRY and SYGVKD. The CDR3 is 13 residues long. This chain links TRBV10-3 with TRBJ1-2; maybe TRBD1 (5 bases). The specimen was PBMCs. The TCR originated in a male donor in good health and CMV-seronegative. In nucleotides, the CDR3 is TGTGCCATCAGGGCCGAAGGGGACTATGGCTACACCTTC. This sequence encodes CAIRAEGDYGYTF.